This TCR beta chain derives from a study of a mutant IDH1 vaccine in newly diagnosed glioma. Worth noting for this clone: Its antigen is unidentified.

The sample's time point: week 11, during vaccination. Vaccinated patients received 300 ug of mutant IDH1 20-mer peptide per dose, with topical imiquimod. The protocol was immunoSEQ multiplex PCR, while the TCRdb copy is restricted to in-frame clones and leaves out a portion. Here the sample spans 50,000 to 60,000 clones, 90% to 95% being singletons. The germline CDR1 and CDR2 sequences are SNHLY and FYNNEI. V dropped 4 bases and J dropped 7 bases, with 14 bases sitting between them. CDR3 size: 14 residues. This specimen was PBMCs, taken from a glioma patient whose treatment included an IDH1 peptide vaccine. This rearrangement joins TRBV2 to TRBJ1-5; D is possibly TRBD1 (5 bases). The sequence was collected from a man in his forties or fifties with glioma. The CDR3 loop reads CASSGRWGGQPQHF. The CDR3 region has the DNA TGTGCCAGCAGTGGCCGGTGGGGCGGACAGCCCCAGCATTTT.